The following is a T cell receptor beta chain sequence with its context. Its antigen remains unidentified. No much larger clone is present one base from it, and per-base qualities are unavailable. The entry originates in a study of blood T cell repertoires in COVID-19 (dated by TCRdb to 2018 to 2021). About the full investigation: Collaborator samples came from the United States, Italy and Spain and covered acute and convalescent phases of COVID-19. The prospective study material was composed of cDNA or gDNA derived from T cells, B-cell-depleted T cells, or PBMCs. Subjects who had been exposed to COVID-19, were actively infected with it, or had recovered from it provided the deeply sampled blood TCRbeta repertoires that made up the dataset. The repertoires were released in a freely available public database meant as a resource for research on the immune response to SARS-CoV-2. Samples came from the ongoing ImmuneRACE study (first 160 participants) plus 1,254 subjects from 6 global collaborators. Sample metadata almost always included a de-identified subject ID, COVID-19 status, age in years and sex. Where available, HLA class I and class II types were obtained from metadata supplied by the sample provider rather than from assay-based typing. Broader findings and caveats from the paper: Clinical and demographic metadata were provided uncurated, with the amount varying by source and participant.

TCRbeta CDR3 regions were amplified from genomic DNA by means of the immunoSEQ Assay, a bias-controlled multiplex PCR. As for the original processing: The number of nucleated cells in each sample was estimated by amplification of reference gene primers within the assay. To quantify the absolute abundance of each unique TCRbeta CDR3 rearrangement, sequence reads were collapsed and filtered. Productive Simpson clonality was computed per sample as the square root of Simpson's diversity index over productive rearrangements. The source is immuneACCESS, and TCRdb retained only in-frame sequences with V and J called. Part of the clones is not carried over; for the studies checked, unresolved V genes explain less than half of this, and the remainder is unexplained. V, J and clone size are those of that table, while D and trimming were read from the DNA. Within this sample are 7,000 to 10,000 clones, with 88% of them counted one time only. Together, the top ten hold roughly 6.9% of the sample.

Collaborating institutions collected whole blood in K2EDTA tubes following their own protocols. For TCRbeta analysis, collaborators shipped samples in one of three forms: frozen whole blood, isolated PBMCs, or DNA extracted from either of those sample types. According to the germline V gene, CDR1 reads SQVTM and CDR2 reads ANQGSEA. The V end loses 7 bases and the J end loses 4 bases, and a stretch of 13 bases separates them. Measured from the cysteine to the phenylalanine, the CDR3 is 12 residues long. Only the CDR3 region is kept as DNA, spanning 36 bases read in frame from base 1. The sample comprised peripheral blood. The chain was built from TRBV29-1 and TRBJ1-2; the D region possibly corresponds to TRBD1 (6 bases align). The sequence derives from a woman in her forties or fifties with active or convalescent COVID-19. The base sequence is TGCAGCGGGGGATCGGACAGCTATGGCTACACCTTC. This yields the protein CSGGSDSYGYTF.